A single TCR beta chain is shown here with its context. The antigen remains undetermined. The junction shows a germline mismatch at one end, possibly a read error. The sample belongs to a study of T cell responses to AZD1222 COVID-19 vaccine. Study at large: Some second doses came at about 4 weeks and others at about 12 weeks; these were pooled. Study-wide results and caveats: The donors showed a predominance of white British ancestry and of females, with possible underestimation of clonal diversity. Across spike, vaccine-associated CD4 TCRs were found, dominant at 160-218 and 743-854.

Libraries were prepared by immunoSEQ multiplex PCR; TCRdb keeps only in-frame clonotypes and omits some of them. The profile shows roughly 100,000 clones, nearly 95% of them singletons. The sequenced sample was peripheral blood, obtained on day 0 of AZD1222 vaccination. This clonotype was sampled from an adult in good health.

The CDR3 DNA reads as TGTGCTAGCAGCCTGGGGAGTCAAGAGACCCAGTACTTC. Encoded protein: CASSLGSQETQYF. The V and J genes are TRBV7-7 and TRBJ2-5; possible D gene TRBD2, 5 bases. Germline CDR1 is SSHAT and CDR2 is FNYEAQ (reference sequence). This CDR3 is 13 amino acids long.